What follows are 25 T cell receptor beta chains derived from one specimen sequenced in a study of early T cells in non-severe SARS-CoV-2 infection. TCRdb fed the 5' RACE reads into MiXCR, producing one record per CDR3 protein. This sample yields almost 65,000 distinct CDR3 sequences, of which roughly 5% are seen a single time; around 5% belongs to the top ten. The sample was whole blood. These receptors all come from an adult who was a healthcare worker with PCR-confirmed SARS-CoV-2 infection or an uninfected control (not recorded which).

In its sample, this clonotype was seen many times. The rearrangement joins TRBV11-2 to TRBJ1-2; 10 bases agree with TRBD1. There are 15 residues in the CDR3. V was pared by 7 bases and J by 0 bases, with 5 bases of the junction left unmatched. Germline-derived CDR1 and CDR2 are SGHAT and FQNNGV. CDR3 nucleotides: TGTGCCAGCACGCGGGACAGGGGAACTAACTATGGCTACACCTTC. This sequence encodes CASTRDRGTNYGYTF.

The rearrangement links TRBV6-5 to TRBJ2-7, with TRBD2 matching over 11 bases. CDR1 and CDR2 from the germline V gene are MNHEY and SVGAGI. V shed 0 bases, J shed 3 bases, and the junction held 10 bases outside the gene matches. There are 18 residues in the CDR3. CDR3 nucleotides: TGTGCCAGCAGTTACTCGTCTCTAGCGGGAGGAGCTGACTACGAGCAGTACTTC. This gives the protein CASSYSSLAGGADYEQYF.

The sample holds a few counts of this clonotype. This chain links TRBV11-2 with TRBJ2-1, with TRBD2 matching over 9 bases. The CDR3 totals 16 residues. The germline gives CDR1 SGHAT, CDR2 FQNNGV. Trimming removed 5 bases from V and 6 bases from J; junction bases left unmatched: 11. This CDR3 reads CASSPPGLAGTNEQFF. CDR3 in DNA: TGTGCCAGCAGCCCCCCGGGGCTAGCGGGGACCAATGAGCAGTTCTTC.

Regarding this clonotype: A much larger clone differs by one base, so this may be a read error. This CDR3 is missing its conserved last phenylalanine or tryptophan, likely due to a read error. This chain links TRBV11-2 with TRBJ2-3; perhaps TRBD1 as D (6 bases). The CDR3 covers 16 residues. The ends were cut back, 1 base at V and 7 bases at J, with 18 bases in the middle. Germline assignment: CDR1 SGHAT and CDR2 FQNNGV. CDR3 sequence reads: CASSLVGTTPQHTQYL. In DNA form, the CDR3 reads TGTGCCAGCAGCTTAGTCGGGACAACACCCCAGCATACGCAGTATTTA.

Note on this clonotype: This may stem from a read error, because a much larger clone lies one nucleotide away. The rearrangement links TRBV7-9 to TRBJ1-6; D ambiguous. V lost 6 bases and J lost 12, with 21 bases in between. The CDR3 has 15 amino acids. Germline V gives CDR1 SEHNR, CDR2 FQNEAQ (reference sequence). CDR3 amino acids: CASSPNPTSGLPLHF. The CDR3 bases are TGTGCCAGCAGTCCCAACCCGACAAGCGGTTTACCCCTCCACTTT.

This clonotype was found many times. The CDR3 loop is CASSQDETSQETQYF. In DNA, the CDR3 is TGTGCCAGCAGCCAAGATGAGACTTCGCAAGAGACCCAGTACTTC. The gene calls are TRBV4-2 and TRBJ2-5, with D unresolved. Germline lookup yields CDR1 LGHNA and CDR2 YNFKEQ. With 0 bases removed from V and 2 bases from J, the gap between germline ends came to 10 bases. The CDR3 sequence is 15 residues long.

This clonotype was picked up a small number of times. For the CDR3, the DNA is TGTGCCAGCAGGGCCCCGGGGGACACCCTCGGCGAGCAGTACTTC. It codes for CASRAPGDTLGEQYF. The chain is built from TRBV7-2 and TRBJ2-7; D is perhaps TRBD1 or TRBD2 (6 bases each). Germline V gene sequence: CDR1 SGHTA, CDR2 FQGNSA. V lost 6 bases and J 6 bases, leaving 21 bases between the germline ends. The length of the CDR3 is 15 residues.

This clonotype has a count of ten or more. The chain couples TRBV6-5 to TRBJ2-7, with D hard to call. This CDR3 spans 15 amino acids. Per the germline V gene, CDR1 is MNHEY and CDR2 is SVGAGI. Trimming took 0 bases from V and 3 from J, leaving 12 bases between them. CDR3 residues: CASSYSIRSSYEQYF. The CDR3 nucleotides read TGTGCCAGCAGTTACTCGATCCGTTCTAGCTACGAGCAGTACTTC.

This clonotype was seen ten or more times. DNA of the CDR3: TGTGCCAGCAGCGTAGGCAGGGTAGACACCGGGGAGCTGTTTTTT. This gives the protein CASSVGRVDTGELFF. The V and J genes are TRBV9 and TRBJ2-2; D is perhaps TRBD1 (5 bases). Germline-derived CDR1 and CDR2 are SGDLS and YYNGEE. The CDR3 is 15 amino acids. The V and J ends lost 0 bases and 3 bases respectively, with 9 bases between them.

In this sample, this clonotype turned up a few times. CDR3 DNA: TGTGCCACCAGTGGGGGTAGAGGGACTGAAGCTTTCTTT. Its translation: CATSGGRGTEAFF. This chain links TRBV24-1 with TRBJ1-1; D uncertain. This CDR3 region has 13 residues. Deletions cut 5 bases from V and 5 bases from J, with 11 bases between. The germline CDR1 and CDR2 sequences are KGHDR and SFDVKD.

This chain links TRBV9 with TRBJ1-3; tentative D call: TRBD1 (5 bases). Trimming cost V 6 bases and J 9 bases, with 16 bases left between them. CDR1 and CDR2 (germline): SGDLS, YYNGEE. CDR3 size: 13 residues. In DNA, the CDR3 is TGTGCCAGCACTGGGGCGGCGAAGGGCACCATATATTTT. It is translated as CASTGAAKGTIYF.

This clonotype was found many times. The chain combines TRBV5-4 with TRBJ1-2; no clear D. V was clipped by 1 base and J by 4 bases, with 17 bases between them. CDR1 is SGHNT, CDR2 YYREEE, per germline (reference sequence). This CDR3 is built from 16 residues. CDR3 in DNA: TGTGCCAGCAGCTTGAATGCACAGTCAGGAATCTATGGCTACACCTTC. It is translated as CASSLNAQSGIYGYTF. Combining the CDR3 with reference TRBV5-4 and TRBJ1-2 gives the whole variable domain ETGVTQSPTHLIKTRGQQVTLRCSSQSGHNTVSWYQQALGQGPQFIFQYYREEENGRGNFPPRFSGLQFPNYSSELNVNALELDDSALYLCASSLNAQSGIYGYTFGSGTRLTVV.

The chain links TRBV11-2 to TRBJ2-2; 8 nucleotides line up with TRBD1. Trimming at V came to 8 bases and at J to 5 bases, leaving 10 bases not matched to a gene. The CDR3 is made up of 15 amino acids. CDR1 is SGHAT, CDR2 FQNNGV, per germline. CDR3 nucleotides: TGTGCCAGCCGACAAAGGACAGGGAGGACCGGGGAGCTGTTTTTT. It translates to CASRQRTGRTGELFF.

This clonotype was counted at least ten times. CDR3 loop: CASSSYGQRGYTF. The CDR3 DNA reads as TGTGCCAGCAGCTCATACGGACAGCGAGGCTACACCTTC. The J gene is TRBJ1-2, the V gene TRBV7-2; TRBD1 might be the D (6 bases). The V gene lost 4 bases and the J gene lost 8 bases, with 14 bases spanning the gap. The V gene's germline CDR1 is SGHTA and CDR2 FQGNSA. This CDR3 contains 13 residues.

This clonotype has ten or more counts. V and J are TRBV10-3 and TRBJ1-1; weak D call: TRBD1 (5 bases). This CDR3 is 15 amino acids long. V was clipped by 0 bases and J by 4 bases, with 12 bases between them. Germline CDR1 and CDR2: ENHRY and SYGVKD. Written as DNA, the CDR3 is TGTGCCATCAGTGAGTCGGCAGGGACGGTCACTGAAGCTTTCTTT. Its translation: CAISESAGTVTEAFF.

The chain employs TRBV2 and TRBJ2-2; TRBD2 might be the D (6 bases). V dropped 7 bases and J dropped 6 bases, with 9 bases sitting between them. This CDR3 comprises 12 residues. The germline gives CDR1 SNHLY, CDR2 FYNNEI. The CDR3 protein is CASNVAAGELFF. The CDR3 nucleotides read TGTGCCAGCAATGTAGCGGCCGGGGAGCTGTTTTTT.

This clonotype was detected ten times or more. V is TRBV28 and J is TRBJ2-2, with a tentative D call TRBD2 (6 bases). Trimming cost V 6 bases and J 0 bases, with 11 bases left between them. Germline V gene sequence: CDR1 MDHEN, CDR2 SYDVKM. CDR3 size: 15 residues. For the CDR3, the DNA is TGTGCCAGCAGCCCCCTAGCGTCGAACACCGGGGAGCTGTTTTTT. This codes for CASSPLASNTGELFF.

Ten or more counts support this clonotype. The CDR3 sequence: CASRRLAARTETQYF. The CDR3 region has the DNA TGTGCCAGCAGAAGATTAGCGGCGAGGACGGAGACCCAGTACTTC. This chain uses TRBV11-2 with TRBJ2-5; D perhaps matches TRBD2 (6 bases). Trimming stripped 6 bases from V and 5 bases from J, with 19 bases between. The CDR3 has 15 amino acids. The germline gives CDR1 SGHAT, CDR2 FQNNGV.

Ten or more counts support this clonotype. CDR3 in DNA: TGTGCATCCAGCGGAAGCTCCTACAATGAGCAGTTCTTC. The encoded protein is CASSGSSYNEQFF. V usage is TRBV7-9 and J usage is TRBJ2-1, with D maybe TRBD2 (5 bases). The CDR3 consists of 13 residues. Germline V CDR1 and CDR2: SEHNR, FQNEAQ (reference sequence).

This clonotype was observed many times. The chain couples TRBV20-1 to TRBJ1-2, with D possibly matching TRBD1 (6 bases). The CDR3 runs to 17 residues. Germline V gene sequence: CDR1 DFQATT, CDR2 SNEGSKA (reference sequence). The germline V and J ends were trimmed by 1 base and 6 bases, with 24 bases remaining between them. CDR3 nucleotides: TGCAGTGCTAGAGCCCTCTCAACAGGGATCGGGGTAGATGGCTACACCTTC. Translating gives CSARALSTGIGVDGYTF.

This clonotype was recorded a few times. The chain combines TRBV19 with TRBJ2-3; 7 nucleotides line up with TRBD2. This CDR3 contains 14 residues. The V and J ends lost 6 bases and 5 bases, in that order; junction bases with no gene match: 8. Germline V gene lookup returns CDR1 LNHDA and CDR2 SQIVND (reference sequence). This chain's CDR3 is CASRSPGGGDTQYF. CDR3 sequence (DNA): TGTGCCAGTAGGTCCCCGGGGGGAGGAGATACGCAGTATTTT.

Many counts were recorded for this clonotype. This rearrangement joins TRBV11-2 to TRBJ2-1; TRBD2 agrees at 9 bases. The CDR3 is 14 residues long. Trimming cost V 5 bases and J 3 bases; bases outside gene matches: 2. From germline, CDR1 is SGHAT and CDR2 FQNNGV. CDR3 nucleotides: TGTGCCAGCAGCAAGCGGGAGGTCTACAATGAGCAGTTCTTC. This translates into CASSKREVYNEQFF.

This clonotype was observed many times. The rearrangement uses TRBV20-1 and TRBJ2-3; 10 bases agree with TRBD2. The CDR3 has 16 residues. With V trimmed by 6 bases and J by 7 bases, 16 bases remained unmatched. The germline gives CDR1 DFQATT, CDR2 SNEGSKA (reference sequence). The CDR3 sequence is CSANTVISSGSYTQYF. DNA for the CDR3: TGCAGTGCAAACACCGTTATTTCTAGCGGGAGTTATACGCAGTATTTT.

The CDR3 region is CSASGSTRSHEQFF. Written as DNA, the CDR3 is TGCAGTGCTAGTGGGTCTACCAGGTCACATGAGCAGTTCTTC. This chain joins TRBV20-1 and TRBJ2-1; D is uncertain. Germline V lookup: CDR1 DFQATT, CDR2 SNEGSKA (reference sequence). Trimming stripped 3 bases from V and 8 bases from J, with 17 bases between. This CDR3 has 14 residues.

This clonotype was observed a few times. The chain carries TRBV2 and TRBJ2-3; 10 bases match TRBD1. Trimming at V came to 6 bases and at J to 4 bases, leaving 4 bases not matched to a gene. CDR1 SNHLY and CDR2 FYNNEI come from the germline V gene. CDR3 length: 14 residues. The CDR3: CASRGQGSSDTQYF. The CDR3 coding sequence is TGTGCCAGCAGGGGACAGGGGAGTTCAGATACGCAGTATTTT.